Listed below are T cell receptor beta chains from one sample, sequenced in a study of cytomegalovirus exposure and HLA in healthy donors. Using immunoSEQ multiplex PCR, the repertoire was profiled, and TCRdb retains in-frame clones only, with some absent. In the table there are over 90,000 clones, around three quarters of which are singletons. The sequencing sample was made of PBMCs. The source is a woman in her late teens or twenties in good health and CMV-seropositive. The CDR3 runs from the conserved cysteine through the conserved F or W. D genes are given only for firm matches. Some rows have no size entry. The others give once, few or many, or a class for an expanded clone.

TRBV11-2	NA	15	TRBD1	TRBJ2-7	TGTGCCAGCAGCTTAGTTCTGGGACAGGGCTACGAGCAGTACTTC	CASSLVLGQGYEQYF
TRBV4-1	NA	13	NA	TRBJ1-4	TGCGCCAGCAGCCAGCTCAGGGTAGAAAAACTGTTTTTT	CASSQLRVEKLFF
TRBV5-1	NA	14	NA	TRBJ2-7	TGCGCCAGCAGCTCTTCGACACGATTCTACGAGCAGTACTTC	CASSSSTRFYEQYF
TRBV7-9	NA	14	NA	TRBJ2-5	TGTGCCAGCAGCCCACCCGGGGTGGGGGAGACCCAGTACTTC	CASSPPGVGETQYF
TRBV7-9	NA	15	NA	TRBJ2-7	TGTGCCAGCAGCTTCCAACAGGGAGTGTCCTACGAGCAGTACTTC	CASSFQQGVSYEQYF
TRBV5-1	NA	13	NA	TRBJ1-1	TGCGCCAGCAGCTTGCCGGGGGTCACTGAAGCTTTCTTT	CASSLPGVTEAFF
TRBV9	once	16	TRBD2	TRBJ2-1	TGTGCCAGCAGCGGGAAACTAGCGGCCCCCTGGGCTGAGCAGTTCTTC	CASSGKLAAPWAEQFF
TRBV27	NA	15	NA	TRBJ1-5	TGTGCCAGCACCCAGGTCGGAGGGAGCAATCAGCCCCAGCATTTT	CASTQVGGSNQPQHF
TRBV7-3	NA	14	TRBD1	TRBJ1-1	TGTGCCAGCAGCTTGACAGGGGAGAACACTGAAGCTTTCTTT	CASSLTGENTEAFF
TRBV6-5	NA	14	NA	TRBJ2-7	TGTGCCAGCAGTTCCAGCGCCCGATCCTACGAGCAGTACTTC	CASSSSARSYEQYF
TRBV28	NA	15	TRBD2	TRBJ2-7	TGTGCCAGCAGTTTTTCCGGGAGGGGCCCTCGGGAGCAGTACTTC	CASSFSGRGPREQYF
TRBV19	NA	15	TRBD2	TRBJ2-7	TGTGCCAGTAGCGGACTAGCGGGAGATTCCTACGAGCAGTACTTC	CASSGLAGDSYEQYF
TRBV19	NA	13	NA	TRBJ1-2	TGTGCCAGTAGGGATGGGAGTAACTATGGCTACACCTTC	CASRDGSNYGYTF